The text below deals with one T cell receptor beta chain. Its antigen is unidentified. Germline V gene sequence: CDR1 KGHDR, CDR2 SFDVKD. This CDR3 has 16 amino acids. The data derive from a study of monozygotic twins with inflammatory bowel disease. Overall study results and limits: Background noise in patient repertoires may stem from differing immunosuppressive treatments.

Reanalyzing the 5' RACE reads, TCRdb keeps one entry per CDR3 protein, without DNA. Seen in this sample are about 380,000 distinct CDR3 sequences; the ten most common clones hold around 2.6%. The clonotype originates from a human donor with ulcerative colitis or Crohn's disease, or a healthy co-twin of an affected twin (not recorded which). The chain uses TRBV24-1 and TRBJ2-1; checking the TCRdb D call of TRBD1 is not possible without DNA. The sequencing sample was made of blood. CDR3 region: CATSDNRDRVGDEQFF.